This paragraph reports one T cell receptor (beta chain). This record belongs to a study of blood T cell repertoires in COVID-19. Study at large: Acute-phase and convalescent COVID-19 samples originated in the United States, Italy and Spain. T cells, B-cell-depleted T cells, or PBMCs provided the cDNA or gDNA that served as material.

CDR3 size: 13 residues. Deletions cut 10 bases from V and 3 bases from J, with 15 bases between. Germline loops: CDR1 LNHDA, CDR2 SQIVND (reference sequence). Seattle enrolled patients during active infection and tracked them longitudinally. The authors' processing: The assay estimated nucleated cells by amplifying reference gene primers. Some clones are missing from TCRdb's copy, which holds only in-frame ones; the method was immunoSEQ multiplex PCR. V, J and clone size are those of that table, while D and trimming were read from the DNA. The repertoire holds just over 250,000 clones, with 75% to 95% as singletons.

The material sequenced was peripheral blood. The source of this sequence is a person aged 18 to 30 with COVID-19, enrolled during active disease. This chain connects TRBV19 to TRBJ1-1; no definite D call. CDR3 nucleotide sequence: TGTGCCACCACGTACCGGGGTTACACTGAAGCTTTCTTT. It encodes CATTYRGYTEAFF. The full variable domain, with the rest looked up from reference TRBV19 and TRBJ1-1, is DGGITQSPKYLFRKEGQNVTLSCEQNLNHDAMYWYRQDPGQGLRLIYYSQIVNDFQKGDIAEGYSVSREKKESFPLTVTSAQKNPTAFYLCATTYRGYTEAFFGQGTRLTVV.